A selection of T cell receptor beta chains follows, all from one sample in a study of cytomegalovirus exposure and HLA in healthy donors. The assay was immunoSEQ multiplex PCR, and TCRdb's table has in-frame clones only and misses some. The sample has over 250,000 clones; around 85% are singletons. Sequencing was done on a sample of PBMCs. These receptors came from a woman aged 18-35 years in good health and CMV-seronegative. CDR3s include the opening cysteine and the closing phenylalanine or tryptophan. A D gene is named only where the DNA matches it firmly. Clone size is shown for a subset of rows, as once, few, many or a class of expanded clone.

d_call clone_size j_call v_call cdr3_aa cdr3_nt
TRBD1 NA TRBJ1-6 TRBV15 CATSRDRYNSPLHF TGTGCCACCAGCCGGGACAGGTATAATTCACCCCTCCACTTT
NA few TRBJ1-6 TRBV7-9 CASSPSPMGGNSPLHF TGTGCCAGCAGCCCCTCTCCCATGGGGGGTAATTCACCCCTCCACTTT
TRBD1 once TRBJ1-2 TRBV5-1 CASSLAGQGFYGYTF TGCGCCAGCAGCTTGGCGGGACAGGGGTTCTATGGCTACACCTTC
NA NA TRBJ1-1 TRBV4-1 CASSQGEGLNTEAFF TGCGCCAGCAGCCAAGGGGAGGGCTTGAACACTGAAGCTTTCTTT
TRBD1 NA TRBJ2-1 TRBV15 CATSRATGGLLHRGSYNEQFF TGTGCCACCAGCAGAGCAACAGGGGGACTCCTACACCGGGGGTCCTACAATGAGCAGTTCTTC
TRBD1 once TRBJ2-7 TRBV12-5 CASDGQGSSYEQYF TGTGCTAGTGACGGACAGGGGAGCTCCTACGAGCAGTACTTC
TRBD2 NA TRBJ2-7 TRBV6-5 CASSYSTSGRHEQYF TGTGCCAGCAGTTACTCTACTAGCGGGAGACACGAGCAGTACTTC
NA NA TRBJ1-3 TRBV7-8 CASSTTSGGNTIYF TGTGCCAGCAGCACTACTTCGGGCGGGAACACCATATATTTT
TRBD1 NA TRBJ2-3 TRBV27 CASSLLGTGKEGTQYF TGTGCCAGCAGTTTACTCGGGACAGGGAAAGAAGGTACGCAGTATTTT
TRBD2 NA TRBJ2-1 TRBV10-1 CASSSSGSYYNEQFF TGCGCCAGCAGTTCCAGCGGGAGTTACTACAATGAGCAGTTCTTC
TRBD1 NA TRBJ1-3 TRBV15 CATSRVMQGQASGNTIYF TGTGCCACCAGCAGAGTAATGCAGGGACAGGCCTCTGGAAACACCATATATTTT
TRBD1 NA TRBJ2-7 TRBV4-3 CASSQDLKGQPDF TGCGCCAGCAGCCAAGATCTGAAGGGACAGCCAGACTTC
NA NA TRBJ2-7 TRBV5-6 CASSLAGPGEQYF TGTGCCAGCAGCTTGGCCGGACCGGGGGAGCAGTACTTC
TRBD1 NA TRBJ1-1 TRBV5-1 CASRTQGENTEAFF TGCGCCAGCAGAACTCAGGGGGAGAACACTGAAGCTTTCTTT
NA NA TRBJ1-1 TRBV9 CASSVNLNTEAFF TGTGCCAGCAGCGTAAATTTAAACACTGAAGCTTTCTTT
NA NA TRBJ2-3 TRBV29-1 CSVGGPASTDTQYF TGCAGCGTCGGGGGTCCAGCTAGCACAGATACGCAGTATTTT
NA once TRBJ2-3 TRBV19 CASSSQVGGAKDTQYF TGTGCCAGTAGTTCCCAGGTGGGGGGGGCGAAAGATACGCAGTATTTT
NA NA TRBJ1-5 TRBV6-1 CASSVQGASNQPQHF TGTGCCAGCAGTGTACAGGGCGCCAGCAATCAGCCCCAGCATTTT
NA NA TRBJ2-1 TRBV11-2 CASSFSNEQFF TGTGCCAGCAGCTTCAGCAATGAGCAGTTCTTC
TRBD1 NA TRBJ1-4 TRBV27 CASSLLRTGGVATNEKLFF TGTGCCAGCAGTTTACTGAGGACAGGGGGCGTCGCAACTAATGAAAAACTGTTTTTT
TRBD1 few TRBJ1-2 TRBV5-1 CASFDRGGGYTF TGCGCCAGCTTCGACAGGGGAGGAGGCTACACCTTC
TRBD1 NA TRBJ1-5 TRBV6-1 CASTPGQGMDQPQHF TGTGCCAGCACCCCGGGACAGGGGATGGATCAGCCCCAGCATTTT
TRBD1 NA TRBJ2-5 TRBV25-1 CASSESGTGGTQYF TGTGCCAGCAGTGAGTCCGGGACAGGGGGGACCCAGTACTTC
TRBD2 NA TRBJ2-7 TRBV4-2 CASSQGLAGAEHEQYF TGTGCCAGCAGCCAAGGTCTCGCGGGAGCGGAACACGAGCAGTACTTC
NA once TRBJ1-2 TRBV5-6 CASSLGQPNYGYTF TGTGCCAGCAGCTTGGGACAGCCTAACTATGGCTACACCTTC
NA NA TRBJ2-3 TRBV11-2 CASSPQSTDTQYF TGTGCCAGCAGCCCACAAAGCACAGATACGCAGTATTTT
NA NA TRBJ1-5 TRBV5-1 CASSLDTGEQPQHF TGCGCCAGCAGCTTGGATACGGGGGAGCAGCCCCAGCATTTT
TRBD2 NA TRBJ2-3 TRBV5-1 CASRRGLAGGSTDTQYF TGCGCCAGCAGGAGGGGACTAGCGGGAGGTAGCACAGATACGCAGTATTTT
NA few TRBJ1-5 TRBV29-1 CSVESGGGQPQHF TGCAGCGTTGAATCGGGTGGAGGTCAGCCCCAGCATTTT
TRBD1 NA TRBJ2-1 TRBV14 CASSQDWDRGLNEQFF TGTGCCAGCAGCCAAGATTGGGACAGGGGGCTGAATGAGCAGTTCTTC
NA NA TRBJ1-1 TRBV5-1 CASSFLPGENTEAFF TGCGCCAGCAGCTTCTTGCCAGGGGAGAACACTGAAGCTTTCTTT
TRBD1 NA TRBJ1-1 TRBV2 CASKGTGNTEAFF TGTGCCAGCAAGGGGACAGGGAACACTGAAGCTTTCTTT
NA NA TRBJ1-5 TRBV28 CASTSSRGARNQPQHF TGTGCCAGCACCTCCTCGCGGGGGGCGCGCAATCAGCCCCAGCATTTT
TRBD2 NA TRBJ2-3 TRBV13 CASRTSGGRSTDTQYF TGTGCCAGCCGGACTAGCGGGGGCCGTAGCACAGATACGCAGTATTTT
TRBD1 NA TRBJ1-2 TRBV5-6 CASSSLPRTGWGGYTF TGTGCCAGCAGCTCACTACCAAGGACAGGGTGGGGCGGCTACACCTTC
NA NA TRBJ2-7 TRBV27 CASSLSLVASSYEQYF TGTGCCAGCAGTTTATCTCTAGTTGCGTCCTCCTACGAGCAGTACTTC
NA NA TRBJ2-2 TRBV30 CAWGSGFSGELFF TGTGCCTGGGGTTCAGGGTTTTCCGGGGAGCTGTTTTTT
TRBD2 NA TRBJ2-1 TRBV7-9 CASSPGTSGDNEQFF TGTGCCAGCAGCCCTGGGACTAGCGGGGACAATGAGCAGTTCTTC
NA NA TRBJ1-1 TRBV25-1 CASSAGGGTEAFF TGTGCCAGCAGTGCAGGTGGAGGCACTGAAGCTTTCTTT
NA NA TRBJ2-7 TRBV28 CASSSDWSSYEQYF TGTGCCAGCAGTTCCGACTGGAGCTCCTACGAGCAGTACTTC
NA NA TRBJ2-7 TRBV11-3 CASSSGLANSYEQYF TGTGCCAGCAGCTCGGGGCTAGCGAATTCCTACGAGCAGTACTTC
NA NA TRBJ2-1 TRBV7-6 CASSSGRLGGGNEQFF TGTGCCAGCAGCTCGGGCCGACTAGGAGGTGGCAATGAGCAGTTCTTC
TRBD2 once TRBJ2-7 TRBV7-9 CAAGGGSSYEQYF TGTGCCGCCGGCGGGGGGTCCTCCTACGAGCAGTACTTC
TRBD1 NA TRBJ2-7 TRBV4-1 CASSQPDRVGEQYF TGCGCCAGCAGCCAGCCCGACAGGGTCGGCGAGCAGTACTTC
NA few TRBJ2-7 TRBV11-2 CASSTRQSYEQYF TGTGCCAGCAGCACCCGACAGTCTTACGAGCAGTACTTC
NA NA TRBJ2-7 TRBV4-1 CASSPQDWISYEQYF TGCGCCAGCAGCCCCCAAGACTGGATCTCCTACGAGCAGTACTTC
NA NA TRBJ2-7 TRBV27 CASRGSLSSYEQYF TGTGCCAGCAGAGGGAGTTTGAGCTCCTACGAGCAGTACTTC
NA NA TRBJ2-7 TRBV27 CASSLRGNYEQYF TGTGCCAGCAGTTTACGAGGGAACTACGAGCAGTACTTC
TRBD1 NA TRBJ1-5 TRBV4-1 CASSQLYRGASNQPQHF TGCGCCAGCAGCCAACTCTACAGGGGCGCCAGCAATCAGCCCCAGCATTTT
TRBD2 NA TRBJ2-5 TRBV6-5 CASSLLAGGPETQYF TGTGCCAGCAGTTTACTAGCGGGAGGTCCAGAGACCCAGTACTTC
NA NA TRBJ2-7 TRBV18 CASSPQGLTGRYEQYF TGTGCCAGCTCACCCCAGGGACTTACAGGTCGATACGAGCAGTACTTC
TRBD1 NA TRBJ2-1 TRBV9 CASSVLNRDRGLNEQFF TGTGCCAGCAGCGTCCTCAACCGGGACAGGGGGCTGAATGAGCAGTTCTTC
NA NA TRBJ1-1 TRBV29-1 CSTNPSTEAFF TGCAGTACGAACCCCAGCACTGAAGCTTTCTTT
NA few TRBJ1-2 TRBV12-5 CASGLVPEDYGYTF TGTGCTAGTGGTTTGGTACCAGAGGACTATGGCTACACCTTC
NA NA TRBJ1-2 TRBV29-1 CSVEGFYTGSHYGYTF TGCAGCGTTGAAGGGTTTTATACAGGGTCCCACTATGGCTACACCTTC
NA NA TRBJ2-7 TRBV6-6 CASSRQSSYEQYF TGTGCCAGCAGCCGACAGAGCTCCTACGAGCAGTACTTC
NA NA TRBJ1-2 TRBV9 CASSTRREKEGGYTF TGTGCCAGCAGCACCCGCAGGGAAAAGGAAGGAGGCTACACCTTC
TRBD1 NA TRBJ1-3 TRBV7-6 CASSRGQGPGNTIYF TGTGCCAGCAGCCGAGGACAGGGCCCCGGAAACACCATATATTTT
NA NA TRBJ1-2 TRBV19 CASSIRTGYHGYTF TGTGCCAGTAGTATTCGCACAGGGTATCATGGCTACACCTTC
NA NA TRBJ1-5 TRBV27 CASSFSIRGGYNQPQHF TGTGCCAGCAGTTTCTCGATACGAGGGGGTTACAATCAGCCCCAGCATTTT